This T cell receptor beta chain was recorded in a study of T cells after yellow fever vaccination. Looking at the study overall: Preparation of fractions with low cell numbers was performed using SMART-Seq v4 Ultra Low Input. Study-level points and caveats: Subsequent booster samples again held most clones from primary vaccination (approximately 95% CD4, just under 90% CD8). Weaker overall was a secondary response that nonetheless peaked faster, on day 5 versus 15.

Conversion of TCR transcripts into cDNA relied on 5'RACE template switching, which added a universal primer site and UMIs. Each CDR3 protein is one row after TCRdb ran MiXCR on the 5' RACE reads. Of a few hundred thousand distinct CDR3 sequences listed, approximately 8% are singletons. This clonotype appeared many times. The antigen remains unidentified. The CDR3 spans 13 residues. Germline-derived CDR1 and CDR2 are DFQATT and SNEGSKA (reference sequence). V gave up 2 bases and J gave up 2 bases, with 6 bases separating them. The chain is built from TRBV20-1 and TRBJ2-2; D ambiguous. The sample in question was CD4+ T cells sorted from PBMCs, obtained 5 days after the yellow fever booster vaccination. The receptor's source is a man aged 18 to 35 who received the YFV17D yellow fever vaccine. The chain's CDR3 is CSARPDNTGELFF. The CDR3 DNA is TGCAGTGCTAGACCCGACAACACCGGGGAGCTGTTTTTT.